The 8 T cell receptor beta chains below come from one sample, sequenced in a study of T cells expressing NK-cell markers. With the 5' RACE reads reprocessed, TCRdb shows one record per CDR3 protein and no DNA. The listing records around 260,000 distinct CDR3 sequences. Sequenced input: blood T cells: a sorted CD56 or NKG2C T cell subset, CD4+ or CD8+ T cells, or bulk PBMC T cells (not recorded which). These receptors all stem from a woman between 18 and 70 years old in good health.

CDR3: CASSQVAGEFLAEQFF. The chain links TRBV14 to TRBJ2-1; checking the TCRdb D call of TRBD2 is not possible without DNA. The CDR3 runs 16 residues. Germline V CDR1 and CDR2: SGHDN, FVKESK.

The V gene is TRBV3-1, the J gene TRBJ2-3; absent DNA, TCRdb's TRBD1 call cannot be checked. The germline V gene has CDR1 LGHDT and CDR2 YNNKEL (reference sequence). The CDR3 has 15 amino acids. The chain's CDR3 is CASSQVAGVGDTQYF.

This chain links TRBV7-2 with TRBJ1-2. The germline V gene encodes CDR1 SGHTA and CDR2 FQGNSA. The CDR3 length is 13 residues. CDR3 in amino acids: CASSLVRNYGYTF. Full variable domain (missing parts from reference TRBV7-2 and TRBJ1-2): GAGVSQSPSNKVTEKGKDVELRCDPISGHTALYWYRQSLGQGLEFLIYFQGNSAPDKSGLPSDRFSAERTGGSVSTLTIQRTQQEDSAVYLCASSLVRNYGYTFGSGTRLTVV.

The chain carries TRBV20-1 and TRBJ2-5; the TCRdb D gene call, TRBD1, has no DNA to confirm it. The germline V gene has CDR1 DFQATT and CDR2 SNEGSKA (reference sequence). CDR3 size: 13 residues. This CDR3 is CSASTDSQETQYF.

The CDR3 sequence is CASSLRQGLEYEQYF. This rearrangement joins TRBV12-3 or TRBV12-4 to TRBJ2-7; TCRdb's D gene call, TRBD1, goes unchecked for lack of DNA. There are 15 residues in the CDR3.

The rearrangement uses TRBV5-1 and TRBJ2-1; TCRdb's assignment of TRBD1 cannot be checked, as there is no DNA. CDR1 and CDR2 (germline): SGHRS, YFSETQ. This CDR3 region has 15 residues. The chain's CDR3 is CASSLGRERGNEQFF.

This chain links TRBV5-1 with TRBJ2-6; the TCRdb call, TRBD1, lacks DNA for checking. This CDR3 comprises 16 residues. Germline loops: CDR1 SGHRS, CDR2 YFSETQ. The CDR3 region is CASSSTVSSGANVLTF. Supplemented by reference TRBV5-1 and TRBJ2-6, the full variable domain reads KAGVTQTPRYLIKTRGQQVTLSCSPISGHRSVSWYQQTPGQGLQFLFEYFSETQRNKGNFPGRFSGRQFSNSRSEMNVSTLELGDSALYLCASSSTVSSGANVLTFGAGSRLTVL.

The chain links TRBV7-9 to TRBJ2-4. The germline gives CDR1 SEHNR, CDR2 FQNEAQ (reference sequence). The CDR3 has 14 residues. CDR3 residues: CASSFSGLEDIQYF.